The 32 T cell receptor beta chains in this list originate from one sample, sequenced in a study of cytomegalovirus exposure and HLA in healthy donors. With 60 Vbeta and 13 Jbeta primers, the PCR was carried out. Assay: immunoSEQ multiplex PCR; the TCRdb copy retains only in-frame clones and omits some. The sample holds 200,000 to 250,000 clones, less than 85% seen once. Sequenced: PBMCs. These receptors were taken from a man between 18 and 35 years old in good health and CMV-seronegative.

This clone was seen a few times. V gene TRBV6-6 combines with J gene TRBJ1-4; 7 bases align to TRBD1. Trimming cost V 6 bases and J 5 bases; bases outside gene matches: 6. The CDR3 spans 14 residues. The germline V gene encodes CDR1 MNHNY and CDR2 SVGAGI (reference sequence). The DNA for the CDR3 is TGTGCCAGCAGCCTGGGACAGATAAATGAAAAACTGTTTTTT. Amino acids: CASSLGQINEKLFF.

The chain is built from TRBV30 and TRBJ1-3, with a tentative D call TRBD1 (5 bases). The CDR3 consists of 15 residues. The V gene lost 0 bases and the J gene lost 4 bases, with 13 bases spanning the gap. CDR1 is GTSNPN, CDR2 SVGIG, per germline (reference sequence). The CDR3, as DNA: TGTGCCTGGAGTGTACCAGGAAGGGGAGGAAACACCATATATTTT. Translation: CAWSVPGRGGNTIYF. The full variable domain, in which reference TRBV30 and TRBJ1-3 provide the parts outside the CDR3, is SQTIHQWPATLVQPVGSPLSLECTVEGTSNPNLYWYRQAAGRGLQLLFYSVGIGQISSEVPQNLSASRPQDRQFILSSKKLLLSDSGFYLCAWSVPGRGGNTIYFGEGSWLTVV.

The chain links TRBV2 to TRBJ2-1; 8 bases match TRBD1. Germline V gives CDR1 SNHLY, CDR2 FYNNEI. This CDR3 spans 16 amino acids. V trimming: 5 bases; J trimming: 1 base; junction bases outside the gene matches: 7. Written as DNA, the CDR3 is TGTGCCAGCAGTAAGACAGGGGACCTTTCCTACAATGAGCAGTTCTTC. This gives the protein CASSKTGDLSYNEQFF.

The CDR3 sequence: CASSLKASSYNEQFF. The CDR3 DNA sequence: TGTGCCAGCAGCTTGAAGGCTAGCTCCTACAATGAGCAGTTCTTC. The V gene is TRBV11-2, the J gene TRBJ2-1, with no clear D. The CDR3 spans 15 residues. Trimming shortened V by 3 bases and J by 0 bases, and 9 bases separated the two germline ends. CDR1 and CDR2 (germline): SGHAT, FQNNGV.

J is TRBJ2-1 and V is TRBV2; no clear D gene. Germline V CDR1 and CDR2: SNHLY, FYNNEI. Trimming stripped 7 bases from V and 5 bases from J, with 6 bases between. The CDR3 runs to 11 residues. The CDR3 loop reads CASTFDNEQFF. CDR3 bases: TGTGCCAGCACGTTCGACAATGAGCAGTTCTTC.

This sequence joins TRBV19 and TRBJ1-1; possibly TRBD1 for D (5 bases). The V end was cut by 0 bases, the J end by 3 bases, with 17 bases between. Germline V gene lookup returns CDR1 LNHDA and CDR2 SQIVND (reference sequence). This CDR3 has 17 amino acids. DNA of the CDR3: TGTGCCAGTAGTATAGAACGGCCAGGGTCATCGGACACTGAAGCTTTCTTT. This encodes CASSIERPGSSDTEAFF.

The genes are TRBV11-1 and TRBJ1-2, with D uncertain. CDR1 is SGHAT and CDR2 is FQDESV in the germline V gene (reference sequence). There are 15 residues in the CDR3. Trimming removed 2 bases from V and 2 bases from J, with 12 bases in between. The CDR3 bases are TGTGCCAGCAGCTTACTCGGTCTGCTAAACTATGGCTACACCTTC. Translating it yields CASSLLGLLNYGYTF. The full variable domain, with the rest looked up from reference TRBV11-1 and TRBJ1-2, is EAEVAQSPRYKITEKSQAVAFWCDPISGHATLYWYRQILGQGPELLVQFQDESVVDDSQLPKDRFSAERLKGVDSTLKIQPAELGDSAMYLCASSLLGLLNYGYTFGSGTRLTVV.

The rearrangement links TRBV5-1 to TRBJ2-1, with D uncertain. With 2 bases removed from V and 4 bases from J, the gap between germline ends came to 4 bases. This CDR3 comprises 12 residues. Germline V gene sequence: CDR1 SGHRS, CDR2 YFSETQ. This CDR3 is CASSFGYNEQFF. CDR3 sequence (DNA): TGCGCCAGCAGCTTCGGGTACAATGAGCAGTTCTTC.

The gene calls are TRBV4-1 and TRBJ1-4; maybe TRBD1 (5 bases). The CDR3 spans 16 residues. Trimming stripped 0 bases from V and 7 bases from J, with 15 bases between. In germline, CDR1 is MGHRA, CDR2 YSYEKL. In DNA, the CDR3 is TGCGCCAGCAGCCAAGATCTCTCAGGGTGGGGTGAAAAACTGTTTTTT. Its protein is CASSQDLSGWGEKLFF.

The chain couples TRBV7-9 to TRBJ2-7, with D possibly matching TRBD1 (6 bases). V shed 8 bases and J shed 6 bases, with 11 bases lying between them. The V gene's germline CDR1 is SEHNR and CDR2 FQNEAQ (reference sequence). The CDR3 is made up of 11 amino acids. The CDR3 DNA reads TGTGCCAGCCAGGGGCTGGGCGAGCAGTACTTC. As protein: CASQGLGEQYF.

This clone turned up a few times. This chain joins TRBV2 and TRBJ2-7, with D possibly matching TRBD2 (5 bases). Germline V lookup: CDR1 SNHLY, CDR2 FYNNEI. The CDR3 is 12 amino acids. The V end was cut by 6 bases, the J end by 3 bases, with 9 bases between. CDR3 coding DNA: TGTGCCAGCAGGGAAAGCGGCTACGAGCAGTACTTC. Its protein is CASRESGYEQYF.

This chain links TRBV27 with TRBJ2-2, with D uncertain. The V and J ends lost 1 base and 1 base respectively, with 10 bases between them. The germline V gene has CDR1 MNHEY and CDR2 SMNVEV (reference sequence). The CDR3 runs 16 residues. The CDR3 DNA follows: TGTGCCAGCAGTTTATATGGCCACATGAACACCGGGGAGCTGTTTTTT. Encoded protein: CASSLYGHMNTGELFF.

This chain connects TRBV13 to TRBJ2-1; 10 bases match TRBD2. Trimming cost V 3 bases and J 7 bases; bases outside gene matches: 9. The CDR3 loop spans 16 amino acids. Per germline, CDR1 PRHDT and CDR2 FYEKMQ (reference sequence). In DNA form, the CDR3 reads TGTGCCAGCAGCTTTCACCCTAGCGGGAGAGCTAATGAGCAGTTCTTC. Translating gives CASSFHPSGRANEQFF.

V and J are TRBV19 and TRBJ1-1; no clear D. This CDR3 comprises 15 residues. V was cut by 2 bases and J by 0 bases, with 10 bases left in between. Germline V gene data show CDR1 as LNHDA and CDR2 as SQIVND (reference sequence). CDR3 sequence: CASSIQDYMNTEAFF. In DNA, the CDR3 is TGTGCCAGTAGTATACAAGACTACATGAACACTGAAGCTTTCTTT.

V gene TRBV19 combines with J gene TRBJ2-7; D might be TRBD1 (5 bases). The germline V gene encodes CDR1 LNHDA and CDR2 SQIVND (reference sequence). Trimming shortened V by 4 bases and J by 8 bases, and 12 bases separated the two germline ends. The CDR3 sequence is 12 residues long. CDR3 in DNA: TGTGCCAGTAGTACGCAGGGTTACAAGCAGTACTTC. Its protein product is CASSTQGYKQYF.

There are a few counts of this clone. V is TRBV7-9 and J is TRBJ2-7, with TRBD1 matching over 9 bases. The CDR3 sequence is 15 residues long. Germline V CDR1 and CDR2: SEHNR, FQNEAQ (reference sequence). Germline trimming cut 2 bases from V and 4 bases from J; bases unmatched to any gene: 6. The CDR3 nucleotides read TGTGCCAGCAGCTTAATGGGACAGGGTCAATACGAGCAGTACTTC. Translation: CASSLMGQGQYEQYF.

The chain couples TRBV2 to TRBJ1-2, with 7 bases lining up with TRBD1. Trimming removed 5 bases from V and 6 bases from J; junction bases left unmatched: 3. Germline CDR1 and CDR2: SNHLY and FYNNEI. The CDR3 sequence is 12 residues long. In DNA form, the CDR3 reads TGTGCCAGCAGTAAGGGGGCGAATGGCTACACCTTC. Protein sequence: CASSKGANGYTF.

The V and J genes are TRBV27 and TRBJ2-7; TRBD2 agrees at 9 bases. The germline CDR1 and CDR2 sequences are MNHEY and SMNVEV (reference sequence). V was pared by 4 bases and J by 3 bases, with 16 bases of the junction left unmatched. This CDR3 is built from 18 residues. The CDR3 is CASSYAGGLAPSHYEQYF. CDR3 coding DNA: TGTGCCAGCAGTTATGCCGGGGGACTAGCCCCAAGCCACTACGAGCAGTACTTC.

The count of this clone is one. The V and J genes are TRBV6-6 and TRBJ2-1; 9 bases map to TRBD1. Germline-derived CDR1 and CDR2 are MNHNY and SVGAGI (reference sequence). After removal of 7 bases from V and 8 bases from J, the junction contained 9 bases not matched to a gene. CDR3 size: 14 residues. CDR3 residues: CASTGTGRFDEQFF. The CDR3 coding sequence is TGTGCCAGCACCGGGACAGGGAGGTTCGATGAGCAGTTCTTC.

The chain couples TRBV19 to TRBJ2-2, with TRBD2 matching 13 bases. Germline loops: CDR1 LNHDA, CDR2 SQIVND (reference sequence). V was pared by 0 bases and J by 4 bases, with 5 bases of the junction left unmatched. The CDR3 consists of 18 residues. This CDR3 is CASSIDHTSGRATGELFF. DNA for the CDR3: TGTGCCAGTAGTATAGACCACACTAGCGGGAGGGCCACCGGGGAGCTGTTTTTT.

In this sample, this clone turned up a few times. The V gene is TRBV27, the J gene TRBJ1-5; D remains ambiguous. The CDR3 loop spans 15 amino acids. The germline V gene has CDR1 MNHEY and CDR2 SMNVEV (reference sequence). Trimming pared 5 bases from V and 6 bases from J, leaving 17 bases between. The DNA of the CDR3 is TGTGCCAGCAGTCCCCTGAACTCCCCGATTCAGCCCCAGCATTTT. Its translation is CASSPLNSPIQPQHF.

V and J are TRBV5-8 and TRBJ2-5, with TRBD2 identical over 11 bases. V shed 4 bases, J shed 2 bases, and the junction held 13 bases outside the gene matches. The length of the CDR3 is 18 residues. Germline V gene data show CDR1 as SGHTS and CDR2 as YDEGEE. This chain's CDR3 is CASSLGLAAREWQETQYF. For the CDR3, the DNA is TGTGCCAGCAGCCTGGGACTAGCGGCCCGAGAGTGGCAAGAGACCCAGTACTTC.

V and J are TRBV2 and TRBJ1-5; D perhaps matches TRBD1 (5 bases). The CDR3 totals 13 residues. V lost 6 bases and J lost 4, with 10 bases in between. Germline-derived CDR1 and CDR2 are SNHLY and FYNNEI. CDR3 nucleotides: TGTGCCAGCAGGGAAAACAGGAATCAGCCCCAGCATTTT. Its translation: CASRENRNQPQHF. Looking up the rest from reference TRBV2 and TRBJ1-5 gives the full variable domain: EPEVTQTPSHQVTQMGQEVILRCVPISNHLYFYWYRQILGQKVEFLVSFYNNEISEKSEIFDDQFSVERPDGSNFTLKIRSTKLEDSAMYFCASRENRNQPQHFGDGTRLSIL.

The V call is TRBV18, the J call TRBJ2-5, with 12 bases that match TRBD2. Germline trimming cut 2 bases from V and 5 bases from J; bases unmatched to any gene: 12. CDR1 and CDR2 (germline): KGHSH, LQKENI. The CDR3 runs to 18 residues. The CDR3 sequence: CASSPRLAGGGQSETQYF. The CDR3, as DNA: TGTGCCAGCTCACCAAGGCTAGCGGGAGGGGGCCAAAGTGAGACCCAGTACTTC.

The chain combines TRBV5-6 with TRBJ2-2, with a weak D call TRBD2 (5 bases). This CDR3 has 15 amino acids. V dropped 0 bases and J dropped 0 bases, with 6 bases sitting between them. CDR1 is SGHDT and CDR2 is YYEEEE in the germline V gene. The CDR3 region is CASSLVASNTGELFF. CDR3 nucleotides: TGTGCCAGCAGCTTGGTAGCGTCGAACACCGGGGAGCTGTTTTTT.

This chain links TRBV5-1 with TRBJ2-7; 9 bases map to TRBD2. The CDR3 sequence is 15 residues long. Germline values: CDR1 SGHRS, CDR2 YFSETQ. V shed 1 base and J 2 bases; nucleotides not matched to a gene: 4. As DNA, the CDR3 is TGCGCCAGCAGCTTGCGGGCGGGAGGGGCCTACGAGCAGTACTTC. Translated, it gives CASSLRAGGAYEQYF.

The gene calls are TRBV6-5 and TRBJ2-3; TRBD2 aligns across 9 bases. Germline V lookup: CDR1 MNHEY, CDR2 SVGAGI. The CDR3 consists of 14 residues. Trimming took 3 bases from V and 5 from J; bases not matched to a gene: 3. This CDR3 is CASSYKLAGDTQYF. CDR3 coding DNA: TGTGCCAGCAGTTATAAACTAGCGGGAGATACGCAGTATTTT.

This clone turned up a few times. The rearrangement links TRBV2 to TRBJ1-4, with 7 positions matching TRBD1. The CDR3 is made up of 16 amino acids. V lost 3 bases, J lost 8 bases, and 12 bases stayed unmatched. CDR1 and CDR2 from the germline V gene are SNHLY and FYNNEI. CDR3 residues: CASSEGLGQGGEKLFF. CDR3 coding DNA: TGTGCCAGCAGTGAGGGTTTAGGACAAGGGGGCGAAAAACTGTTTTTT.

This clone was observed a single time. V is TRBV19 and J is TRBJ2-3; a weak D match, TRBD1 (6 bases). The CDR3 length is 18 residues. V was clipped by 3 bases and J by 1 base, with 20 bases between them. Per the germline V gene, CDR1 is LNHDA and CDR2 is SQIVND (reference sequence). The CDR3 region has the DNA TGTGCCAGTAGTATCGCCCCCGGGTCGGGACATCGCACAGATACGCAGTATTTT. It codes for CASSIAPGSGHRTDTQYF.

The V and J genes are TRBV2 and TRBJ2-3; D may be TRBD2 (5 bases). Germline CDR1 reads SNHLY; CDR2 reads FYNNEI. This CDR3 region has 13 residues. V was cut by 6 bases and J by 0 bases, with 7 bases left in between. The CDR3 sequence: CASRRTSTDTQYF. Written as DNA, the CDR3 is TGTGCCAGCAGGAGGACTAGCACAGATACGCAGTATTTT.

This rearrangement joins TRBV18 to TRBJ2-7, with a weak D call TRBD2 (5 bases). V lost 5 bases, J lost 2 bases, and 7 bases lay in between. The germline gives CDR1 KGHSH, CDR2 LQKENI. This CDR3 has 12 amino acids. The CDR3 region has the DNA TGTGCCAGCTCAGGACTTACCTACGAGCAGTACTTC. Encoded protein: CASSGLTYEQYF.

Points on this clone: Germline and junction disagree at one end, which may indicate a read error. The chain combines TRBV11-2 with TRBJ2-7, with 9 nucleotides matching TRBD2. CDR1 is SGHAT, CDR2 FQNNGV, per germline. There are 11 residues in the CDR3. The CDR3 coding sequence is TGTGCCAGCAGCTTAATGCGGGAGGGCCCCTTC. Translated, it gives CASSLMREGPF.